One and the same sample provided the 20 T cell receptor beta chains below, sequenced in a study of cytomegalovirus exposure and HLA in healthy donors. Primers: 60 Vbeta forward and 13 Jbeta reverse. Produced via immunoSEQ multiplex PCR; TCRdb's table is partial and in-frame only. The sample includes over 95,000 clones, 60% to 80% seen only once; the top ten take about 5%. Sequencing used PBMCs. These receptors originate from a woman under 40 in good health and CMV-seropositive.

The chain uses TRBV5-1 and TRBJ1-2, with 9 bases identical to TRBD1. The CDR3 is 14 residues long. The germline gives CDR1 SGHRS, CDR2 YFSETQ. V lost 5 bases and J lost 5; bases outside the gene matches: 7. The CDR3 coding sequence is TGCGCCAGCAGTATGGAGGGACAGGGTTATGGCTACACCTTC. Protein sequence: CASSMEGQGYGYTF.

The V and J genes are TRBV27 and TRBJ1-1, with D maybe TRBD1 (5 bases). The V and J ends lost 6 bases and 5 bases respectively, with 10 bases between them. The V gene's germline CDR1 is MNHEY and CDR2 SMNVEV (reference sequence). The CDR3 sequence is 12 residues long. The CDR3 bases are TGTGCCAGCAGCCACCCAGGGACTGAAGCTTTCTTT. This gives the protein CASSHPGTEAFF.

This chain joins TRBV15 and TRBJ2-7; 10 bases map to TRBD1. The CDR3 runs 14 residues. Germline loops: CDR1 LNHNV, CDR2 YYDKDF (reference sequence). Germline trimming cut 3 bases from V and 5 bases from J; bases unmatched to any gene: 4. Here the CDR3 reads CATSRNGQGDEQYF. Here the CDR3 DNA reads TGTGCCACCAGCAGGAACGGACAGGGGGACGAGCAGTACTTC.

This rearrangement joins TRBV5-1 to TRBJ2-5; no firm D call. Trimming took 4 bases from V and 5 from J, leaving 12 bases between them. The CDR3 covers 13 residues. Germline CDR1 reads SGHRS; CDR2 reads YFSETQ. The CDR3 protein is CASSLDLRETQYF. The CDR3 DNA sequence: TGCGCCAGCAGCCTGGACCTCCGGGAGACCCAGTACTTC.

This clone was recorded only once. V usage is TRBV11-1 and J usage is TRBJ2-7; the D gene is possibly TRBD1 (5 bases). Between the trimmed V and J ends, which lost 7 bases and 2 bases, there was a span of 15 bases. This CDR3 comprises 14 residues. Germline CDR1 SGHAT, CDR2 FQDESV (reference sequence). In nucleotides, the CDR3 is TGTGCCAGCACCAATTTAGGGGTAACCTACGAGCAGTACTTC. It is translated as CASTNLGVTYEQYF.

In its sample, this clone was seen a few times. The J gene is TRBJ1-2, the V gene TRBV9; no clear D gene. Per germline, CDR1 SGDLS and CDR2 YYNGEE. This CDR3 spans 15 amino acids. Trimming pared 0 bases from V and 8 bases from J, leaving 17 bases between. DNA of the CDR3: TGTGCCAGCAGCGTAGAGGCAGACCCGACTGCCGGCTACACCTTC. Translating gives CASSVEADPTAGYTF. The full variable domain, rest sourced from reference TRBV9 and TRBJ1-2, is DSGVTQTPKHLITATGQRVTLRCSPRSGDLSVYWYQQSLDQGLQFLIQYYNGEERAKGNILERFSAQQFPDLHSELNLSSLELGDSALYFCASSVEADPTAGYTFGSGTRLTVV.

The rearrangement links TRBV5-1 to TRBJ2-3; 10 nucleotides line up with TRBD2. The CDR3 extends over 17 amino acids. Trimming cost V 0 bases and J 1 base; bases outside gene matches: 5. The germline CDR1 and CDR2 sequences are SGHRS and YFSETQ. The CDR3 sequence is CASSLVSSGRGTDTQYF. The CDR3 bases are TGCGCCAGCAGCTTGGTGTCCAGCGGGAGGGGCACAGATACGCAGTATTTT. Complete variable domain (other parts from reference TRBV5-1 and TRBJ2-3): KAGVTQTPRYLIKTRGQQVTLSCSPISGHRSVSWYQQTPGQGLQFLFEYFSETQRNKGNFPGRFSGRQFSNSRSEMNVSTLELGDSALYLCASSLVSSGRGTDTQYFGPGTRLTVL.

The CDR3 DNA sequence: TGTGCCAGCACTACAGGGGGCGGTGGCTACACCTTC. Residues: CASTTGGGGYTF. The chain uses TRBV6-5 and TRBJ1-2; 9 bases agree with TRBD1. V lost 7 bases to trimming and J lost 7 bases; unmatched junction nucleotides: 4. Germline assignment: CDR1 MNHEY and CDR2 SVGAGI. This CDR3 region has 12 residues.

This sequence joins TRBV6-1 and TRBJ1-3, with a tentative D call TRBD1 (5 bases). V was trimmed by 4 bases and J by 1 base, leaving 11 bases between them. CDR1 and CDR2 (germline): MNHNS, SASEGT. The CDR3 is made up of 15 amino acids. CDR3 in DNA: TGTGCCAGCAGTGGACAGCTATTATCTGGAAACACCATATATTTT. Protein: CASSGQLLSGNTIYF.

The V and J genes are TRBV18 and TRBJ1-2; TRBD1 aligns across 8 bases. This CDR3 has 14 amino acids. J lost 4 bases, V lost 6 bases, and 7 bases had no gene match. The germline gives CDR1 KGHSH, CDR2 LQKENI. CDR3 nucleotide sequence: TGTGCCAGCTCCCAGGGACAGGAAAGCTATGGCTACACCTTC. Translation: CASSQGQESYGYTF.

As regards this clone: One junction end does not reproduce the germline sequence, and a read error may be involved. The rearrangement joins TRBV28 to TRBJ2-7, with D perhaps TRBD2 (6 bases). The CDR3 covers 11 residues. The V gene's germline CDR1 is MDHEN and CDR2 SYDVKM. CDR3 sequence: CASSLGLRPVF. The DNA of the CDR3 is TGTGCCAGCAGCCTGGGACTCAGACCGGTATTC.

CDR3: CASSLEGQGGTEAFF. The CDR3 coding sequence is TGTGCCAGCAGTTTAGAGGGACAGGGGGGCACTGAAGCTTTCTTT. The chain employs TRBV28 and TRBJ1-1; 11 bases align to TRBD1. The V gene end was trimmed by 2 bases and the J gene end by 4 bases; junction bases not matched to a gene: 3. Per germline, CDR1 MDHEN and CDR2 SYDVKM. This CDR3 has 15 amino acids.

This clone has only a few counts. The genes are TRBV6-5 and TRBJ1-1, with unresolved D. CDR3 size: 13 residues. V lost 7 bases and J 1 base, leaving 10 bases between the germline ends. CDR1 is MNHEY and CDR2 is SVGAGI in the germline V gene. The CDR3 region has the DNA TGTGCCAGCATGTCGAACAGGAACACTGAAGCTTTCTTT. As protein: CASMSNRNTEAFF.

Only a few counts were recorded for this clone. CDR3 sequence: CASSAGQGAYEQYF. The CDR3 DNA sequence: TGTGCCAGCAGCGCGGGACAGGGGGCCTACGAGCAGTACTTC. V gene TRBV6-1 combines with J gene TRBJ2-7; 11 bases map to TRBD1. J gave up 2 bases and V 6 bases, and 3 bases lay outside the gene matches. The CDR3 sequence is 14 residues long. Germline CDR1 reads MNHNS; CDR2 reads SASEGT.

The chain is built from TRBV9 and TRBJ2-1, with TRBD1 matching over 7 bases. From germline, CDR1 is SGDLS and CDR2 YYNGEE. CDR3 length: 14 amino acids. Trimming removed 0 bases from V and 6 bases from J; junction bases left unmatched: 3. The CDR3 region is CASSVGDSRNEQFF. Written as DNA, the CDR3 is TGTGCCAGCAGCGTAGGGGACAGCCGCAATGAGCAGTTCTTC.

The CDR3 DNA reads TGTGCCTCGGAGAGGGAGAGACACACTGAAGCTTTCTTT. Translation: CASERERHTEAFF. V is TRBV5-8 and J is TRBJ1-1; D call uncertain. Trimming cost V 10 bases and J 3 bases, with 16 bases left between them. The CDR3 contains 13 residues. From germline, CDR1 is SGHTS and CDR2 YDEGEE.

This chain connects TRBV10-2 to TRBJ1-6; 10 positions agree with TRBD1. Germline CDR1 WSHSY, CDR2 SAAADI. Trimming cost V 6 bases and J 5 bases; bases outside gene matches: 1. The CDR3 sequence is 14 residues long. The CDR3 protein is CASRDRGDNSPLHF. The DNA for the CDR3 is TGCGCCAGCAGGGACAGGGGGGATAATTCACCCCTCCACTTT.

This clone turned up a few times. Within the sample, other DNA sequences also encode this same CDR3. In DNA form, the CDR3 reads TGTGCCAGTAGGGATCGAGGTGGAACCGAAGCTTTCTTT. Protein: CASRDRGGTEAFF. The V call is TRBV19, the J call TRBJ1-1; D remains ambiguous. With 6 bases removed from V and 8 bases from J, the gap between germline ends came to 16 bases. CDR1 and CDR2 (germline): LNHDA, SQIVND (reference sequence). The CDR3 is 13 residues long.

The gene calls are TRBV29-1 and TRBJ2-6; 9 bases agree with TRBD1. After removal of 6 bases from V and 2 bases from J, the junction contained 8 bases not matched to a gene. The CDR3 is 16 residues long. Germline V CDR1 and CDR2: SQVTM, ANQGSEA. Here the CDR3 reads CSVQTGGKAGANVLTF. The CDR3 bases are TGCAGCGTCCAGACAGGGGGTAAGGCTGGGGCCAACGTCCTGACTTTC.

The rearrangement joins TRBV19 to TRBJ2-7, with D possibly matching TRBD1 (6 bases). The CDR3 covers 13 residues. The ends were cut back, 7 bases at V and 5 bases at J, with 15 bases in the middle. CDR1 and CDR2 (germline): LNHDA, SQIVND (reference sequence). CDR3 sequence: CASIPPWDNEQYF. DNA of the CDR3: TGTGCCAGTATCCCCCCATGGGACAACGAGCAGTACTTC. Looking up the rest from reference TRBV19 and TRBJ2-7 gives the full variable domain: DGGITQSPKYLFRKEGQNVTLSCEQNLNHDAMYWYRQDPGQGLRLIYYSQIVNDFQKGDIAEGYSVSREKKESFPLTVTSAQKNPTAFYLCASIPPWDNEQYFGPGTRLTVT.